This T cell receptor (beta chain) was sequenced during a study of T cell changes during pregnancy in multiple sclerosis. Sequenced by immunoSEQ multiplex PCR; TCRdb stores in-frame clones only, minus some. The sample lists more than 85,000 clones; more than 90% were seen once. This CDR3 region has 14 residues. Germline CDR1 reads MNHEY; CDR2 reads SMNVEV (reference sequence). Deletions cut 2 bases from V and 1 base from J, with 8 bases between. The input for sequencing was peripheral blood, taken in the second trimester of pregnancy. The gene calls are TRBV27 and TRBJ1-1, with D tentatively TRBD1 (5 bases). The sequence was obtained from a female donor with multiple sclerosis, enrolled in a pregnancy study. The CDR3 coding sequence is TGTGCCAGCAGTTTAACAGGATCGAACACTGAAGCTTTCTTT. Its translation is CASSLTGSNTEAFF.